This TCR beta chain emerged from a study of T cells in localized non-small cell lung cancer. A note on this clone: Its matching antigen is unknown.

Overall study findings and caveats: In adjacent lung appeared a median roughly 56 of the top 100 tumor clones. Higher T cell density in the blood was associated with longer overall survival, whereas higher adjacent-lung clonality associated with shorter survival.

Using immunoSEQ multiplex PCR, the repertoire was profiled, and TCRdb retains in-frame clones only, with some absent. The sample includes 20,000 to 25,000 clones, more than 85% of them seen just once. The germline CDR1 and CDR2 sequences are MGHRA and YSYEKL. The J segment lost 9 bases and the V segment lost 3 bases, leaving 20 bases of the junction unmatched. CDR3 size: 18 residues. This TCR was sampled from a man aged 40 to 70 with stage III squamous cell lung carcinoma. The chain is built from TRBV4-1 and TRBJ2-4; 7 nucleotides line up with TRBD2. Specimen: peripheral blood, collected before any cancer treatment. The CDR3 region is CASSHDSLRLARARIQYF. The DNA for the CDR3 is TGCGCCAGCAGCCACGATTCCCTTAGACTAGCCCGGGCCCGCATTCAGTACTTC.